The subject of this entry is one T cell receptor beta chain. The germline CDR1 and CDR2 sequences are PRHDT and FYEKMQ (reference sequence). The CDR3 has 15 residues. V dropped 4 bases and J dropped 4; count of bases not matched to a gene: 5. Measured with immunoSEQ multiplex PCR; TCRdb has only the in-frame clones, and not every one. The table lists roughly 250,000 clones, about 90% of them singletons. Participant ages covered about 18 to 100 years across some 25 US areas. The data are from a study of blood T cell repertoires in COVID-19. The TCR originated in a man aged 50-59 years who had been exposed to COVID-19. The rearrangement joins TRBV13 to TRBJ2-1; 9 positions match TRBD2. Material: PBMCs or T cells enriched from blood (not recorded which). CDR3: CASSYRTSAYNEQFF. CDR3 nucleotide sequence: TGTGCCAGCAGCTATCGGACTAGCGCATACAATGAGCAGTTCTTC.